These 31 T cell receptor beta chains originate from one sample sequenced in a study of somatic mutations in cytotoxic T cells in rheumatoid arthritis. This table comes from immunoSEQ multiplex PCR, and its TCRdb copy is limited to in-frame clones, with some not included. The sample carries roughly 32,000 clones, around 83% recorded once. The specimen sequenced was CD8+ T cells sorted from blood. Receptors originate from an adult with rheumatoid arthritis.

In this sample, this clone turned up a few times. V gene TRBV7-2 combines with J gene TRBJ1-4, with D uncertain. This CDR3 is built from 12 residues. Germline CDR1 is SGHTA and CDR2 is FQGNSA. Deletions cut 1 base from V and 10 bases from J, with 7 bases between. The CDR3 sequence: CASSLVLGKLFF. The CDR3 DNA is TGTGCCAGCAGCTTAGTTCTCGGAAAACTGTTTTTT.

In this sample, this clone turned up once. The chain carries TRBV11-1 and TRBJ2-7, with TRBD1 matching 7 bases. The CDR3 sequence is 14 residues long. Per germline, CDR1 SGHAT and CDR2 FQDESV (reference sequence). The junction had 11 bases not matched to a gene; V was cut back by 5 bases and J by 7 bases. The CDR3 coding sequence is TGTGCCAGCAGCCCAACGACAGGGCTGAGAGAGCAGTACTTC. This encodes CASSPTTGLREQYF.

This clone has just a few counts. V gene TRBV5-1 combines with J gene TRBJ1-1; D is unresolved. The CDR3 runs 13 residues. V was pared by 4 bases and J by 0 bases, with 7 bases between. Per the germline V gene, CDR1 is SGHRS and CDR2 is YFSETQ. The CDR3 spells CASSPLMNTEAFF. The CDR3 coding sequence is TGCGCCAGCAGCCCCCTGATGAACACTGAAGCTTTCTTT.

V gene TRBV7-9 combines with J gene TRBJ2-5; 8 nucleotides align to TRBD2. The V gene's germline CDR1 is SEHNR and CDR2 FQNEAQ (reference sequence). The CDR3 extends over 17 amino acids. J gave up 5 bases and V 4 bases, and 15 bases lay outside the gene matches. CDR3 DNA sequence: TGTGCCAGCAGCTCTCCTCTCAGCGGGGGCGGGAGGGAGACCCAGTACTTC. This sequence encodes CASSSPLSGGGRETQYF.

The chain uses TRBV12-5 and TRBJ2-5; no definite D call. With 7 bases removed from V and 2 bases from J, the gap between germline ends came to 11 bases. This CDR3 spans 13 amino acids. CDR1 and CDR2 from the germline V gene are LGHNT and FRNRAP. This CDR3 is CASAPLGQETQYF. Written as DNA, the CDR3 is TGTGCTAGTGCCCCCTTGGGGCAAGAGACCCAGTACTTC. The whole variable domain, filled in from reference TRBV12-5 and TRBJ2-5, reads DARVTQTPRHKVTEMGQEVTMRCQPILGHNTVFWYRQTMMQGLELLAYFRNRAPLDDSGMPKDRFSAEMPDATLATLKIQPSEPRDSAVYFCASAPLGQETQYFGPGTRLLVL.

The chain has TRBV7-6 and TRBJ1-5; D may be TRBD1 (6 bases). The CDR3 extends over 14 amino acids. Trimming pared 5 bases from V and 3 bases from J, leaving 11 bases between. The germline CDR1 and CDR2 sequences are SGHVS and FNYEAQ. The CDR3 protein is CASSEGQFNQPQHF. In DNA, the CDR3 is TGTGCCAGCAGCGAAGGACAGTTCAATCAGCCCCAGCATTTT.

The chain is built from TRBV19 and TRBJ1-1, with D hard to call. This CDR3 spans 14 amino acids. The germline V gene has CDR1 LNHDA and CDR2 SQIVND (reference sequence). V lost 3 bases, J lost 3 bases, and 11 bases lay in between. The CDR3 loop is CASSIGSVDTEAFF. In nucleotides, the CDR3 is TGTGCCAGTAGTATCGGGTCAGTGGACACTGAAGCTTTCTTT. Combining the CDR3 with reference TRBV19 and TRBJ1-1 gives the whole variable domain DGGITQSPKYLFRKEGQNVTLSCEQNLNHDAMYWYRQDPGQGLRLIYYSQIVNDFQKGDIAEGYSVSREKKESFPLTVTSAQKNPTAFYLCASSIGSVDTEAFFGQGTRLTVV.

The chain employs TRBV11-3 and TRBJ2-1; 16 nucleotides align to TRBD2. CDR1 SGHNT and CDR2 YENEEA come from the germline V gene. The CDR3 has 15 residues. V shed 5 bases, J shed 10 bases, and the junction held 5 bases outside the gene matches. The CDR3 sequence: CASSPGTSGRVEQFF. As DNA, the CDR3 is TGTGCCAGCAGCCCTGGGACTAGCGGGAGGGTAGAGCAGTTCTTC.

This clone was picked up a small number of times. This CDR3 is CASSEASGLTDTQYF. DNA for the CDR3: TGTGCCAGCAGTGAGGCTAGCGGACTCACAGATACGCAGTATTTT. The chain joins TRBV6-4 to TRBJ2-3, with TRBD2 matching over 7 bases. V trimming: 3 bases; J trimming: 2 bases; junction bases outside the gene matches: 5. The CDR3 covers 15 residues. CDR1 is MRHNA and CDR2 is SNTAGT in the germline V gene.

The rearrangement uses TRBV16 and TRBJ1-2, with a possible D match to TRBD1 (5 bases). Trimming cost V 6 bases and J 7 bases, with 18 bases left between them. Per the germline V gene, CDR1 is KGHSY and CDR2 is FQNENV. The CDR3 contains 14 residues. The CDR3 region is CASRHKNGGVGYTF. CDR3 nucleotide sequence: TGTGCCAGCAGACATAAGAACGGGGGTGTTGGCTACACCTTC. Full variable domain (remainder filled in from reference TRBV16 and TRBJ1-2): GEEVAQTPKHLVRGEGQKAKLYCAPIKGHSYVFWYQQVLKNEFKFLISFQNENVFDETGMPKERFSAKCLPNSPCSLEIQATKLEDSAVYFCASRHKNGGVGYTFGSGTRLTVV.

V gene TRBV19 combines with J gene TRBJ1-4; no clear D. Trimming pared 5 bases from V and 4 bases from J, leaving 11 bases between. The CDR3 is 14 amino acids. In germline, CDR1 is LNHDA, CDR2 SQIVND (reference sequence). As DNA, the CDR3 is TGTGCCAGTAGTCTCGGGATGTATAATGAAAAACTGTTTTTT. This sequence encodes CASSLGMYNEKLFF.

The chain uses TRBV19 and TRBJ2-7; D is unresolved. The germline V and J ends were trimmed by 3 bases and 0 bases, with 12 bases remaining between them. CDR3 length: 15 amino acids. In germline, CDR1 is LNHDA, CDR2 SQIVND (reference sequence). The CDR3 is CASSIRPGHSYEQYF. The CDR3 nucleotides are TGTGCCAGTAGTATTCGCCCCGGGCACTCCTACGAGCAGTACTTC. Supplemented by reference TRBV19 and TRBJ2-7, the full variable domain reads DGGITQSPKYLFRKEGQNVTLSCEQNLNHDAMYWYRQDPGQGLRLIYYSQIVNDFQKGDIAEGYSVSREKKESFPLTVTSAQKNPTAFYLCASSIRPGHSYEQYFGPGTRLTVT.

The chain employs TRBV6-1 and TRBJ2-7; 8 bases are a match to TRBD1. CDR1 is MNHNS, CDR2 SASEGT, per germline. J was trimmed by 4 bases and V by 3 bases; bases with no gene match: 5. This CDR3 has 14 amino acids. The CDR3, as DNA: TGTGCCAGCAGTGATCTGACAGGGGAATACGAGCAGTACTTC. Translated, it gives CASSDLTGEYEQYF.

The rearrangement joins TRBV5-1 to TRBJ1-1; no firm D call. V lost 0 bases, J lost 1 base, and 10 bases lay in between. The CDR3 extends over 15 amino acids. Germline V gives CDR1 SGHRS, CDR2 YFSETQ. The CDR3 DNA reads TGCGCCAGCAGCTTGGGTTCCGGTCCGAACACTGAAGCTTTCTTT. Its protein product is CASSLGSGPNTEAFF.

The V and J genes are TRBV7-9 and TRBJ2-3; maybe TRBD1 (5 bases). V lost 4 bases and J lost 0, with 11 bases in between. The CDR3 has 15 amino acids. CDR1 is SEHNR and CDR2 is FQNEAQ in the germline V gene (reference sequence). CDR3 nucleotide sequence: TGTGCCAGCAGCTATCAGGGCAGTAGCACAGATACGCAGTATTTT. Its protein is CASSYQGSSTDTQYF.

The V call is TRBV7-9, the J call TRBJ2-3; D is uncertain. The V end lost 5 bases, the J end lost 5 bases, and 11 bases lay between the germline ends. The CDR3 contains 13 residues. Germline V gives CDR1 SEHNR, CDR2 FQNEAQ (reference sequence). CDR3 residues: CASSPGPRDTQYF. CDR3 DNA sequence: TGTGCCAGCAGCCCCGGACCCCGAGATACGCAGTATTTT.

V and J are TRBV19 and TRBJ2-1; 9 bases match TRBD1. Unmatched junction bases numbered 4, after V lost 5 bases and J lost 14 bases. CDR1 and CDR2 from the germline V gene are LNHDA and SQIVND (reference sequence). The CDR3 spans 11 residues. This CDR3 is CASSLGQGKFF. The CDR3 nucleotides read TGTGCCAGTAGTCTGGGACAGGGTAAGTTCTTC.

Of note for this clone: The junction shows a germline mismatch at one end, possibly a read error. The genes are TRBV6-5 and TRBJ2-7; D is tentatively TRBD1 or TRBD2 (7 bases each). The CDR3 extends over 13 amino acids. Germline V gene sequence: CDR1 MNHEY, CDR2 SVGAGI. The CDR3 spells CASSYSQGGIRDF. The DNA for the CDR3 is TGTGCCAGCAGTTACTCCCAGGGGGGGATCCGTGACTTC.

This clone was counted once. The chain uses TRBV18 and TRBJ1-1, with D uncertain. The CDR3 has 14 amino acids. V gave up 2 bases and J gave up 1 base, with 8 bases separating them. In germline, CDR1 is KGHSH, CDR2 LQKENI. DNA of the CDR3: TGTGCCAGCTCACCAGCTACAGCGAACACTGAAGCTTTCTTT. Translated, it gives CASSPATANTEAFF.

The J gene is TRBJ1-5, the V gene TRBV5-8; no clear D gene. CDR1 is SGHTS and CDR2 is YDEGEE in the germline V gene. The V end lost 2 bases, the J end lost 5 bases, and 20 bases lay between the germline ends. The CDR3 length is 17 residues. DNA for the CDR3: TGTGCCAGCAGCTTCCCCCCCTTTTCCAACCCTTATCAGCCCCAGCATTTT. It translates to CASSFPPFSNPYQPQHF.

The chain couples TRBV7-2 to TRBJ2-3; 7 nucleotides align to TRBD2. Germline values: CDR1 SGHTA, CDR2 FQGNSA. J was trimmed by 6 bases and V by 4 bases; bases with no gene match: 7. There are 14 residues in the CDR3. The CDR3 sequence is CASSSPLAPDTQYF. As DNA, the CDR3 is TGTGCCAGCAGCTCGCCACTAGCGCCGGATACGCAGTATTTT.

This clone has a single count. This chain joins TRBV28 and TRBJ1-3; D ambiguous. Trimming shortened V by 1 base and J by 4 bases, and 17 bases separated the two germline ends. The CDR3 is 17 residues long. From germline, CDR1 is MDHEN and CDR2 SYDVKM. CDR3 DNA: TGTGCCAGCAGTTTATCCGACTCCCCTCCCGGAGGAAACACCATATATTTT. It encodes CASSLSDSPPGGNTIYF.

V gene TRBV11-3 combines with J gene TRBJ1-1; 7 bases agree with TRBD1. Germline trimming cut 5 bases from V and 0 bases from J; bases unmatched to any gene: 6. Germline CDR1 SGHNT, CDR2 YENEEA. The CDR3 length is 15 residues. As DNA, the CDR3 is TGTGCCAGCAGCCACTCAAGGGGGCTGAACACTGAAGCTTTCTTT. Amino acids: CASSHSRGLNTEAFF.

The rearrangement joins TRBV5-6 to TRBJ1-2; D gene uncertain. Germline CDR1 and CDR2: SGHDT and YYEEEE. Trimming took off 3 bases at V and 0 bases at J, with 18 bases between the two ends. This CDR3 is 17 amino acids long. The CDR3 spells CASSSHYRPYSNYGYTF. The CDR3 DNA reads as TGTGCCAGCAGCTCACACTACCGACCGTATTCTAACTATGGCTACACCTTC.

This CDR3 is CASTAGPDTGELFF. DNA for the CDR3: TGTGCCAGCACCGCGGGACCCGACACCGGGGAGCTGTTTTTT. The rearrangement joins TRBV6-4 to TRBJ2-2; tentative D call: TRBD2 (6 bases). V lost 7 bases to trimming and J lost 3 bases, with 12 bases between them. The CDR3 is made up of 14 amino acids. Germline CDR1 is MRHNA and CDR2 is SNTAGT.

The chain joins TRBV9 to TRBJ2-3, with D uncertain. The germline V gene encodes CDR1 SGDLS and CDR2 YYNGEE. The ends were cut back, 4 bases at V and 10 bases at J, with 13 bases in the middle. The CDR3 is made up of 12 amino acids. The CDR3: CASSPWTAAQYF. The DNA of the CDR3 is TGTGCCAGCAGCCCGTGGACGGCCGCGCAGTATTTT. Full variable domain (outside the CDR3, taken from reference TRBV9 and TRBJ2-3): DSGVTQTPKHLITATGQRVTLRCSPRSGDLSVYWYQQSLDQGLQFLIQYYNGEERAKGNILERFSAQQFPDLHSELNLSSLELGDSALYFCASSPWTAAQYFGPGTRLTVL.

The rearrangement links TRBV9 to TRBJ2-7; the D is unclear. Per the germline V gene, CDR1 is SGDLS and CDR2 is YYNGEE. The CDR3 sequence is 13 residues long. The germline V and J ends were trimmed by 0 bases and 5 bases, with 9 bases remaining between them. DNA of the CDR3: TGTGCCAGCAGCGTAGGGACGCGGCACGAGCAGTACTTC. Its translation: CASSVGTRHEQYF.

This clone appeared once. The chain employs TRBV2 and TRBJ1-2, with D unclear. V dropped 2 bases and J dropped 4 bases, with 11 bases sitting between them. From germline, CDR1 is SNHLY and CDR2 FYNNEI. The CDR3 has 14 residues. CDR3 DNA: TGTGCCAGCAGTGAATGGAGGAGTACCTATGGCTACACCTTC. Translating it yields CASSEWRSTYGYTF.

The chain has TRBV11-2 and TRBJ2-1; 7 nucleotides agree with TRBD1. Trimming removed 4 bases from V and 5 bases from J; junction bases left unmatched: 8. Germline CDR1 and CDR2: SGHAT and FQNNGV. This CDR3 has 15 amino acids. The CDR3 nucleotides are TGTGCCAGCAGCTCGCGACAGGGAATTAACAATGAGCAGTTCTTC. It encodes CASSSRQGINNEQFF.

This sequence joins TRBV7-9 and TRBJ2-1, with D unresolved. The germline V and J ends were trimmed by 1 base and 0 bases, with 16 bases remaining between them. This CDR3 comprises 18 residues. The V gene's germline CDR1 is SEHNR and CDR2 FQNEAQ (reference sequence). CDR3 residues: CASSLGGRRLSSYNEQFF. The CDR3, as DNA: TGTGCCAGCAGCTTAGGAGGTCGGCGGCTTAGCTCCTACAATGAGCAGTTCTTC.

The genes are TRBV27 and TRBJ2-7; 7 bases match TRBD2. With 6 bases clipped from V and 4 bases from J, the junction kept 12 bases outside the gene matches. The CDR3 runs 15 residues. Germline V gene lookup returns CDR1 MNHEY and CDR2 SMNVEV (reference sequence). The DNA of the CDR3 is TGTGCCAGCAGCCCTCTAGCGGCCCTACGGTACGAGCAGTACTTC. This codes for CASSPLAALRYEQYF.